This note documents a single TCR beta chain sequence. What this receptor recognizes is not known. No base quality values were provided; no much bigger clone lies one nucleotide off. The sample originates from a study of identical twins' blood T cells (dated by TCRdb to 2013 to 2014). For the wider study: Roughly 50 million Illumina reads were obtained across about twelve libraries, comprising six alpha-chain and six beta-chain libraries. TCR alpha and beta chain repertoires of three pairs of monozygous twins were compared using next-generation sequencing to assess genetic influence on repertoire formation.

Six healthy women forming three monozygous twin pairs were used as donors. Each of the three twin pairs had been raised together, and the twins in each pair were thought likely to have encountered the same infectious agents and vaccines. TCR cDNA libraries were prepared from RNA that was isolated from peripheral blood mononuclear cells. The CDR3 spans 12 residues, from the cysteine through the phenylalanine. Of the read, only the CDR3 DNA is kept; its 36 bases are in frame from base 1. V gives up 6 bases and J gives up 3 bases, and the segment between their germline ends measures 9 bases. According to the germline V gene (reference sequence), CDR1 reads LNHDA and CDR2 reads SQIVND. What the study reported, not specific to this receptor: Because the twins were reared together, environmental influences could not be excluded as an explanation for twin similarity. V gene usage was reported to be markedly more similar within twin pairs than between unrelated donors, even among non-selected out-of-frame TCRbeta clonotypes. Among the most abundant TCRbeta clonotypes, each donor shared more CDR3 sequences with her twin than with unrelated donors. The number of shared CDR3 clonotypes between two donors was mainly determined by the product of their cloneset sizes, and twins did not clearly deviate from this trend. The proposed role of the TCRalpha J segment in MHC recognition during thymic selection was stated to require validation by independent studies.

To prepare the library, 5' RACE was applied. Sequencer: Illumina Genome Analyzer IIx. RNA-based TCR cDNA libraries were prepared by a previously described protocol with several modifications. To prevent cross-contamination, barcodes specific to each sample were added to both ends of every TCR cDNA library during cDNA synthesis and amplification. For the original study's pipeline: Each library contained about 2 to 4 million CDR3-containing reads, and somewhere between about 95,000 and nearly 550,000 clonotypes were identified for each individual. Reads carrying improper barcode index combinations were removed, after which the MiTCR software was used to build a cloneset for each library. While assembling CDR3 clonotypes, MiTCR corrected PCR and sequencing errors and either filtered or rescued low-quality reads. Artificial out-of-frame clonotypes were mapped to in-frame sequences, with one indel allowed in the CDR3, and then removed. To measure how similar V and J gene usage was between donors, Jensen-Shannon divergence was divided by mean entropy. The public reads were quality trimmed at Q25 with fastp and then assembled into clones with MiXCR by TCRdb, keeping productive beta chains. Entries are consolidated by CDR3 protein sequence, retaining the most common genes and DNA. The V and J calls and clone size come from TCRdb's table, not from the authors' own analysis. In this sample the table shows fewer than 450,000 distinct CDR3 sequences, more than 25% of which occur a single time. The top ten clonotypes cover roughly 5.5% of the sample.

Input material: PBMCs. The rearrangement combines TRBV19 with TRBJ2-7; the D gene cannot be resolved reliably. This TCR came from a woman aged 18-55 years in good health. The CDR3 protein sequence reads: CASSDTIYEQYF. The bases read TGTGCCAGTAGCGACACCATCTACGAGCAGTACTTC.